This TCR beta chain is from a study of blood T cell repertoires in COVID-19. The CDR3 runs 12 residues. The germline V gene encodes CDR1 MNHEY and CDR2 SVGEGT. Trimming took 2 bases from V and 8 from J, leaving 9 bases between them. This clone was detected only a few times. Some clones are missing from TCRdb's copy, which holds only in-frame ones; the method was immunoSEQ multiplex PCR. The sample shows 200,000 or so clones, 88% of them seen only once. The rearrangement joins TRBV6-2 or TRBV6-3 to TRBJ1-2; D is undetermined. Specimen: peripheral blood. The source of this sequence is an older man with active or convalescent COVID-19. The CDR3 loop is CASSYGGSGYTF. Here the CDR3 DNA reads TGTGCCAGCAGTTACGGAGGGAGCGGCTACACCTTC.